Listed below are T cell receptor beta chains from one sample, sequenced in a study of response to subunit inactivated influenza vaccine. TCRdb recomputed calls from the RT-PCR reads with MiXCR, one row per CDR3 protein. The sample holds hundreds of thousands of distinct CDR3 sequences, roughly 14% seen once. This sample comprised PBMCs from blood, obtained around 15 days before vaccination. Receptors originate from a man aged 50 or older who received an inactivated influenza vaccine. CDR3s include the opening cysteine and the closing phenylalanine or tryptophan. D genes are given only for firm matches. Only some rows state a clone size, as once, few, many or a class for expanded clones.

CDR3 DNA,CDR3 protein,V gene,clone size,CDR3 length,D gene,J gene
TGTGCCAGCAGTGAATATAACACAGGGCGGCCAAACTATGGCTACACCTTC,CASSEYNTGRPNYGYTF,TRBV25-1,.,17,.,TRBJ1-2
TGTGCCAGCTCAAGAAGCGGGTCAAGGTCCAATGAGCAGTTCTTC,CASSRSGSRSNEQFF,TRBV6-1,.,15,.,TRBJ2-1
TGCGCCAGCAGCTTGGAGGGACGTATGAATTCACCCCTCCACTTT,CASSLEGRMNSPLHF,TRBV5-1,few,15,.,TRBJ1-6
TGTGCCAGCAGCTTATTCGGGGGGGGCGCAGGCACTGAAGCTTTCTTT,CASSLFGGGAGTEAFF,TRBV7-2,.,16,.,TRBJ1-1
TGTGCCAGCACCGGGACCACCGGGGAAAAACTGTTTTTT,CASTGTTGEKLFF,TRBV6-1,few,13,.,TRBJ1-4
TGTGCCAGCAGCCCACACTATGAGCAGTTCTTC,CASSPHYEQFF,TRBV7-9,.,11,.,TRBJ2-1
TGTGCCAGCAGTTATGGCGTCTACGAGCAGTACTTC,CASSYGVYEQYF,TRBV6-2/TRBV6-3,many,12,.,TRBJ2-7
TGTGCCAGCAGGGGGAGAGCCGGGACAGCCGGGGAGGGTATGGCTTTCTTT,CASRGRAGTAGEGMAFF,TRBV6-1,.,17,TRBD1,TRBJ1-1
TGTGCCAGCAGCCGACAGGCCGCCTCCTACGAGCAGTACTTC,CASSRQAASYEQYF,TRBV7-8,many,14,.,TRBJ2-7
TGTGCCAGCAGCTTGAATCAGGGACAGCACACAGATACGCAGTATTTT,CASSLNQGQHTDTQYF,TRBV5-6,.,16,TRBD1,TRBJ2-3
TGTGCCAGCAGTTTAGCCGGGACAGGCACTGAAGCTTTCTTT,CASSLAGTGTEAFF,TRBV12-3/TRBV12-4,.,14,TRBD1,TRBJ1-1
TGTGCCAGCAGTTTAGGTCTAGCGATCCTTTACGAGCAGTACTTC,CASSLGLAILYEQYF,TRBV12-3/TRBV12-4,.,15,.,TRBJ2-7
TGTGCCACCAGTGATCCGGGACAGGGGGCCCTCGGCGTCCTGACTTTC,CATSDPGQGALGVLTF,TRBV24-1,few,16,TRBD1,TRBJ2-6
TGTGCCAGCAGTAAACTAGCGGGAGTTCTTGAGCAGTACTTC,CASSKLAGVLEQYF,TRBV6-2/TRBV6-3,.,14,TRBD2,TRBJ2-7
TGTGCCAGCAGAGACCGGCAAAAACTGTTTTTT,CASRDRQKLFF,TRBV6-5,few,11,.,TRBJ1-4